The 27 T cell receptor beta chains below were found in one sample sequenced in a study of PD-1 blockade in classical Hodgkin lymphoma. Only in-frame clones appear in the TCRdb table, and some are missing; sequencing was by immunoSEQ multiplex PCR. The sample includes about 90,000 clones, 89% of them seen just once. Relapse after autologous stem cell transplantation occurred in every patient, and brentuximab vedotin exposure varied. The sequenced sample was peripheral blood mononuclear cells (PBMCs), obtained before the second cycle of nivolumab. Receptor source: a human donor with classical Hodgkin lymphoma.

The rearrangement links TRBV28 to TRBJ1-6; D remains unclear. Trimming removed 2 bases at V and 3 bases at J, with 2 bases between. CDR1 and CDR2 from the germline V gene are MDHEN and SYDVKM. This CDR3 spans 13 amino acids. The CDR3 region has the DNA TGTGCCAGCAGTTTAATCTATAATTCACCCCTCCACTTT. Its protein product is CASSLIYNSPLHF.

V usage is TRBV7-9 and J usage is TRBJ2-1, with a possible D match to TRBD2 (5 bases). With 5 bases removed from V and 3 bases from J, the gap between germline ends came to 17 bases. CDR3 length: 16 residues. Germline loops: CDR1 SEHNR, CDR2 FQNEAQ (reference sequence). CDR3 amino acids: CASSPPSADNYNEQFF. In DNA, the CDR3 is TGTGCCAGCAGCCCCCCCTCAGCGGATAACTACAATGAGCAGTTCTTC.

J is TRBJ2-7 and V is TRBV7-9; maybe TRBD2 (5 bases). Germline CDR1 SEHNR, CDR2 FQNEAQ (reference sequence). This CDR3 comprises 16 residues. The ends were cut back, 2 bases at V and 0 bases at J, with 14 bases in the middle. CDR3 in DNA: TGTGCCAGCAGCTTAAGGCATTACGAGGGCTCCTACGAGCAGTACTTC. It codes for CASSLRHYEGSYEQYF. The full variable domain, its missing parts supplied by reference TRBV7-9 and TRBJ2-7, is DTGVSQNPRHKITKRGQNVTFRCDPISEHNRLYWYRQTLGQGPEFLTYFQNEAQLEKSRLLSDRFSAERPKGSFSTLEIQRTEQGDSAMYLCASSLRHYEGSYEQYFGPGTRLTVT.

This rearrangement joins TRBV25-1 to TRBJ2-7; D gene ambiguous. In germline, CDR1 is MGHDK, CDR2 SYGVNS. The CDR3 is 13 residues long. With 9 bases removed from V and 3 bases from J, the gap between germline ends came to 15 bases. The CDR3 DNA reads TGTGCCAGTATTGGGTCACGAGGCTACGAGCAGTACTTC. Its protein is CASIGSRGYEQYF.

The J gene is TRBJ2-7, the V gene TRBV5-6; TRBD1 matches 11 bases. CDR1 and CDR2 (germline): SGHDT, YYEEEE. The V gene end was trimmed by 4 bases and the J gene end by 3 bases; junction bases not matched to a gene: 6. CDR3 length equals 15 residues. The CDR3 region has the DNA TGTGCCAGCAGCCCAGGCGGGACAGGGGGCTACGAGCAGTACTTC. It yields the protein CASSPGGTGGYEQYF.

The chain employs TRBV6-1 and TRBJ1-6, with TRBD1 matching over 7 bases. Germline V gives CDR1 MNHNS, CDR2 SASEGT. V was pared by 5 bases and J by 7 bases, with 2 bases of the junction left unmatched. CDR3 length: 13 amino acids. The CDR3 protein is CASSPTGNSPLHF. In nucleotides, the CDR3 is TGTGCCAGCAGTCCGACAGGGAATTCACCCCTCCACTTT.

The rearrangement links TRBV5-4 to TRBJ1-6; D is possibly TRBD1 (5 bases). V lost 0 bases to trimming and J lost 7 bases, with 17 bases between them. Germline-derived CDR1 and CDR2 are SGHNT and YYREEE (reference sequence). This CDR3 is 17 amino acids long. As DNA, the CDR3 is TGTGCCAGCAGCTTGGCCAACGCAGGGACGAGAAATTCACCCCTCCACTTT. Translating gives CASSLANAGTRNSPLHF.

The chain couples TRBV6-5 to TRBJ1-2, with D possibly matching TRBD1 (6 bases). The CDR3 sequence is 13 residues long. Trimming pared 6 bases from V and 3 bases from J, leaving 11 bases between. Germline CDR1 is MNHEY and CDR2 is SVGAGI. CDR3 region: CASRNRVDYGYTF. The CDR3 nucleotides are TGTGCCAGCAGGAACAGGGTAGACTATGGCTACACCTTC.

The sample holds one count of this clone. With a much larger clone just one base away, this may be a read error. The chain has TRBV5-6 and TRBJ1-2; D might be TRBD1 (6 bases). The germline V gene encodes CDR1 SGHDT and CDR2 YYEEEE. The CDR3 covers 13 residues. CDR3 sequence (DNA): TGTGTCAGCAGCTGGGACACCTCGTATGGCTACACCTTC. It translates to CVSSWDTSYGYTF. The full variable domain, its missing parts supplied by reference TRBV5-6 and TRBJ1-2, is DAGVTQSPTHLIKTRGQQVTLRCSPKSGHDTVSWYQQALGQGPQFIFQYYEEEERQRGNFPDRFSGHQFPNYSSELNVNALLLGDSALYLCVSSWDTSYGYTFGSGTRLTVV.

The chain is built from TRBV9 and TRBJ2-1; 10 positions agree with TRBD1. The V segment lost 5 bases and the J segment 7 bases; nucleotides outside the gene matches: 9. The CDR3 covers 15 residues. CDR1 is SGDLS and CDR2 is YYNGEE in the germline V gene. CDR3 protein: CASSRQGAEGNEQFF. The CDR3 nucleotides read TGTGCCAGCAGTAGACAGGGGGCGGAGGGAAATGAGCAGTTCTTC.

This clone has a single count. J is TRBJ2-7 and V is TRBV28; D unresolved. This CDR3 is 14 amino acids long. CDR1 and CDR2 (germline): MDHEN, SYDVKM. Trimming removed 5 bases at V and 3 bases at J, with 14 bases between. The CDR3 DNA reads TGTGCCAGCAGTCCATCGATCGTCCTCTACGAGCAGTACTTC. It encodes CASSPSIVLYEQYF.

V and J are TRBV7-9 and TRBJ1-4, with 7 bases aligning to TRBD1. The CDR3 length is 15 residues. With V trimmed by 3 bases and J by 6 bases, 7 bases remained unmatched. Germline V gene data show CDR1 as SEHNR and CDR2 as FQNEAQ (reference sequence). CDR3 region: CASSLNEGAHEKLFF. DNA of the CDR3: TGTGCCAGCAGCTTGAACGAGGGGGCTCATGAAAAACTGTTTTTT.

The chain joins TRBV6-6 to TRBJ2-3; D is unresolved. CDR3 length: 12 amino acids. Trimming left V 6 bases short and J 2 bases short, with 6 bases between. Looked up from germline, CDR1 is MNHNY and CDR2 is SVGAGI (reference sequence). CDR3 in DNA: TGTGCCAGCAGCAGATACACAGATACGCAGTATTTT. Protein product: CASSRYTDTQYF.

V usage is TRBV6-1 and J usage is TRBJ2-7, with D uncertain. The V and J ends lost 7 bases and 3 bases respectively, with 4 bases between them. CDR1 and CDR2 from the germline V gene are MNHNS and SASEGT. The CDR3 has 10 amino acids. CDR3 nucleotide sequence: TGTGCCAGCAATCACTACGAGCAGTACTTC. Translated: CASNHYEQYF.

This clone has a handful of counts. The chain joins TRBV27 to TRBJ1-5; weak D call: TRBD1 (6 bases). Trimming left V 6 bases short and J 8 bases short, with 20 bases between. The germline V gene has CDR1 MNHEY and CDR2 SMNVEV (reference sequence). CDR3 length equals 15 residues. The CDR3 sequence: CASSPAGEVSEPQHF. CDR3 coding DNA: TGTGCCAGCAGCCCCGCAGGGGAAGTGTCGGAGCCCCAGCATTTT.

This clone was detected only once. This chain joins TRBV19 and TRBJ1-2, with D tentatively TRBD1 (6 bases). Per the germline V gene, CDR1 is LNHDA and CDR2 is SQIVND (reference sequence). With 8 bases removed from V and 8 bases from J, the gap between germline ends came to 15 bases. The CDR3 has 12 amino acids. CDR3 bases: TGTGCCAGTGGTACAGGGAGGGGCGGCTACACCTTC. This sequence encodes CASGTGRGGYTF.

CDR3 DNA sequence: TGTGCCAGCAGTGAAGCGGGCGGGAGCGGTAGAGAGACCCAGTACTTC. This sequence encodes CASSEAGGSGRETQYF. The chain couples TRBV6-1 to TRBJ2-5, with 7 bases fitting TRBD2. The CDR3 length is 16 residues. Germline V gene data show CDR1 as MNHNS and CDR2 as SASEGT. The V segment lost 0 bases and the J segment 4 bases; nucleotides outside the gene matches: 8.

The chain uses TRBV18 and TRBJ2-3; 9 bases are a match to TRBD1. Unmatched junction bases numbered 11, after V lost 4 bases and J lost 6 bases. Per the germline V gene, CDR1 is KGHSH and CDR2 is LQKENI. The CDR3 is 16 amino acids. The CDR3 DNA reads TGTGCCAGCTCACAGGGATTCGGGACAGGGAGCGATACGCAGTATTTT. As protein: CASSQGFGTGSDTQYF.

The chain is built from TRBV27 and TRBJ2-1; the match to TRBD2 covers 12 bases. This CDR3 comprises 15 residues. The V gene's germline CDR1 is MNHEY and CDR2 SMNVEV (reference sequence). The V and J ends lost 5 bases and 6 bases, in that order; junction bases with no gene match: 5. CDR3: CASSPGLAGSNEQFF. The DNA for the CDR3 is TGTGCCAGCAGTCCTGGACTAGCGGGGTCCAATGAGCAGTTCTTC.

The chain is built from TRBV2 and TRBJ1-5, with D maybe TRBD1 (5 bases). V shed 9 bases and J shed 4 bases, with 19 bases lying between them. The CDR3 runs 15 residues. The germline CDR1 and CDR2 sequences are SNHLY and FYNNEI. CDR3 protein: CASSSTGPHNQPQHF. DNA of the CDR3: TGTGCCAGTAGTTCAACAGGCCCGCATAATCAGCCCCAGCATTTT.

The chain combines TRBV10-1 with TRBJ1-6; D is uncertain. CDR1 is WNHNN and CDR2 is SYGVQD in the germline V gene (reference sequence). The V end lost 5 bases, the J end lost 2 bases, and 4 bases lay between the germline ends. The length of the CDR3 is 13 residues. The CDR3 reads CASSPAYNSPLHF. The CDR3, as DNA: TGCGCCAGCAGTCCAGCCTATAATTCACCCCTCCACTTT.

This chain uses TRBV27 with TRBJ2-1; D gene unclear. Germline CDR1 is MNHEY and CDR2 is SMNVEV (reference sequence). The CDR3 has 14 amino acids. Between the trimmed V and J ends, which lost 3 bases and 4 bases, there was a span of 10 bases. CDR3 protein: CASSFSQWYNEQFF. The CDR3 nucleotides are TGTGCCAGCAGTTTTTCCCAGTGGTACAATGAGCAGTTCTTC.

The gene calls are TRBV13 and TRBJ2-5; TRBD1 is a possible D gene (5 bases). The CDR3 has 15 amino acids. The V gene's germline CDR1 is PRHDT and CDR2 FYEKMQ (reference sequence). The V end was cut by 4 bases, the J end by 5 bases, with 17 bases between. CDR3 protein: CASSSLQAGKETQYF. CDR3 nucleotide sequence: TGTGCCAGCAGCTCCCTCCAGGCAGGGAAGGAGACCCAGTACTTC.

The chain combines TRBV5-1 with TRBJ1-1, with D perhaps TRBD1 (5 bases). The CDR3 consists of 15 residues. The V and J ends lost 6 bases and 2 bases respectively, with 17 bases between them. Germline CDR1 is SGHRS and CDR2 is YFSETQ. The CDR3 coding sequence is TGCGCCAGCACCCCGGGCAGGGTCGGTAACACTGAAGCTTTCTTT. Translating it yields CASTPGRVGNTEAFF. The full variable domain, in which reference TRBV5-1 and TRBJ1-1 provide the parts outside the CDR3, is KAGVTQTPRYLIKTRGQQVTLSCSPISGHRSVSWYQQTPGQGLQFLFEYFSETQRNKGNFPGRFSGRQFSNSRSEMNVSTLELGDSALYLCASTPGRVGNTEAFFGQGTRLTVV.

The rearrangement uses TRBV14 and TRBJ1-1, with D possibly TRBD1 on 5 matching bases. Trimming shortened V by 0 bases and J by 0 bases, and 14 bases separated the two germline ends. Germline CDR1 reads SGHDN; CDR2 reads FVKESK. This CDR3 is 17 amino acids long. CDR3 nucleotide sequence: TGTGCCAGCAGCCAAGATCGGGGGTTGAGGATGAACACTGAAGCTTTCTTT. Its translation: CASSQDRGLRMNTEAFF. The variable domain in full, completed from reference TRBV14 and TRBJ1-1, reads EAGVTQFPSHSVIEKGQTVTLRCDPISGHDNLYWYRRVMGKEIKFLLHFVKESKQDESGMPNNRFLAERTGGTYSTLKVQPAELEDSGVYFCASSQDRGLRMNTEAFFGQGTRLTVV.

The V call is TRBV18, the J call TRBJ2-5, with TRBD1 identical over 12 bases. V gave up 6 bases and J gave up 5 bases; unmatched junction bases: 7. The CDR3 runs to 15 residues. Per germline, CDR1 KGHSH and CDR2 LQKENI. The CDR3 here is CASSRGTGGGETQYF. The CDR3 bases are TGTGCCAGCTCGCGAGGGACAGGGGGCGGCGAGACCCAGTACTTC.

V gene TRBV4-2 combines with J gene TRBJ2-7; tentative D call: TRBD2 (6 bases). CDR3 size: 15 residues. Trimming removed 1 base from V and 7 bases from J, with 17 bases in between. Germline CDR1 and CDR2: LGHNA and YNFKEQ. The CDR3 is CASSQVAGLQWEQYF. DNA for the CDR3: TGTGCCAGCAGCCAAGTCGCGGGATTACAGTGGGAGCAGTACTTC.